This T cell receptor (beta chain) derives from a study of graft-versus-host responses after intestinal transplantation. About the study: Among the recipients, transplants were multivisceral, liver-intestinal, or isolated intestinal. Recipients across the board were started on anti-thymocyte globulin induction, then kept on tacrolimus and steroids for approximately three years.

Findings and limits, study-wide: Ileal or blood samples showed some GvH clones first, and such clones were also found in recipient marrow.

As for this clone: What it binds is unknown.

Using immunoSEQ multiplex PCR, the repertoire was profiled, and TCRdb retains in-frame clones only, with some absent. The sample contains about 93,000 clones, 80% to 85% of which appear only once. The TCR originated in a human donor who received an intestinal transplant. Sequencing used unstimulated CD4+ T cells sorted from spleen or lymph node cells, obtained before intestinal transplant.

The CDR3 is CACLPQGKWDTQYF. The CDR3 DNA reads TGTGCCTGCCTCCCCCAGGGGAAATGGGATACGCAGTATTTT. This chain uses TRBV30 with TRBJ2-3; D might be TRBD1 (6 bases). The CDR3 has 14 amino acids. From germline, CDR1 is GTSNPN and CDR2 SVGIG (reference sequence). Between the trimmed V and J ends, which lost 6 bases and 6 bases, there was a span of 19 bases.